Listed below are T cell receptor beta chains from one sample, sequenced in a study of blood T cell repertoires in COVID-19. This table comes from immunoSEQ multiplex PCR, and its TCRdb copy is limited to in-frame clones, with some not included. The sample yields about 190,000 clones, less than 90% seen once. Sequenced input: peripheral blood. Source of these receptors: a man aged 25-45 years with acute or convalescent COVID-19. Both conserved end residues are part of each CDR3. Fields, in order: J gene, CDR3 length, V gene, clone size, D gene, CDR3 protein, CDR3 DNA. D genes are given only for firm matches. Size is stated for part of the rows, as once, few or many counts, or as a class when the clone is expanded.

TRBJ2-3 | 12 | TRBV5-5 | . | . | CASSTSEDTQYF | TGTGCCAGCAGCACCTCAGAAGATACGCAGTATTTT
TRBJ1-6 | 12 | TRBV12-3/TRBV12-4 | . | . | CASKGNNSPLHF | TGTGCCAGCAAGGGGAATAATTCACCCCTCCACTTT
TRBJ2-3 | 15 | TRBV18 | . | . | CASSPGDLNTDTQYF | TGTGCCAGCTCGCCAGGGGACTTAAACACAGATACGCAGTATTTT
TRBJ1-5 | 16 | TRBV6-5 | few | . | CASSSQGRQGSQPQHF | TGTGCCAGCAGTTCCCAAGGTCGGCAGGGATCCCAGCCCCAGCATTTT
TRBJ2-7 | 16 | TRBV30 | . | TRBD2 | CAWSVSAGRDTYEQYF | TGTGCCTGGAGTGTATCGGCCGGGAGGGATACCTACGAGCAGTACTTC
TRBJ2-7 | 13 | TRBV9 | . | . | CASSVTGAYEQYF | TGTGCCAGCAGCGTAACGGGAGCCTACGAGCAGTACTTC
TRBJ1-5 | 15 | TRBV5-4 | . | . | CASSLEEWVNQPQHF | TGTGCCAGCAGCTTGGAGGAGTGGGTGAATCAGCCCCAGCATTTT
TRBJ2-5 | 13 | TRBV27 | . | . | CACSLGAQETQYF | TGTGCCTGCTCTTTGGGGGCCCAAGAGACCCAGTACTTC
TRBJ2-7 | 15 | TRBV9 | . | TRBD1 | CASSVGTGPLDEQYF | TGTGCCAGCAGCGTTGGGACAGGCCCCTTGGACGAGCAGTACTTC
TRBJ2-7 | 15 | TRBV7-3 | . | TRBD2 | CASSLNAGGPGEQYF | TGTGCCAGCAGCTTAAATGCGGGAGGCCCGGGTGAGCAGTACTTC
TRBJ2-7 | 16 | TRBV4-1 | . | TRBD2 | CASSPEGLGRFDEQYF | TGCGCCAGCAGCCCGGAGGGACTAGGCCGGTTCGACGAGCAGTACTTC